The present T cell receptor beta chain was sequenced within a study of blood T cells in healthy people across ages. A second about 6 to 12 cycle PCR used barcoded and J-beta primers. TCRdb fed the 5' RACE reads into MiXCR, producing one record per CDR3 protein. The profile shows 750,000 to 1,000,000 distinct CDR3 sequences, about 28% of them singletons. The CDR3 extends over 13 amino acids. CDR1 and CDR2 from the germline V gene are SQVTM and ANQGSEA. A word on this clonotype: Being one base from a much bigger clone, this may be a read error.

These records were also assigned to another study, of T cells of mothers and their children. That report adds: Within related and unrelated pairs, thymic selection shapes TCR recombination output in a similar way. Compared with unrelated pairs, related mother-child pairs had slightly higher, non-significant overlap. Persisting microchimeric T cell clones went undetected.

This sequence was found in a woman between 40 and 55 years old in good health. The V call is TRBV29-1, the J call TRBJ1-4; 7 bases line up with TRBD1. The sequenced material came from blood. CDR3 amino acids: CSVEGTVDEKRFF. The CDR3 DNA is TGCAGCGTTGAGGGGACAGTAGATGAAAAACGGTTTTTT. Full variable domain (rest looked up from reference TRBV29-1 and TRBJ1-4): SAVISQKPSRDICQRGTSLTIQCQVDSQVTMMFWYRQQPGQSLTLIATANQGSEATYESGFVIDKFPISRPNLTFSTLTVSNMSPEDSSIYLCSVEGTVDEKRFFGSGTQLSVL.